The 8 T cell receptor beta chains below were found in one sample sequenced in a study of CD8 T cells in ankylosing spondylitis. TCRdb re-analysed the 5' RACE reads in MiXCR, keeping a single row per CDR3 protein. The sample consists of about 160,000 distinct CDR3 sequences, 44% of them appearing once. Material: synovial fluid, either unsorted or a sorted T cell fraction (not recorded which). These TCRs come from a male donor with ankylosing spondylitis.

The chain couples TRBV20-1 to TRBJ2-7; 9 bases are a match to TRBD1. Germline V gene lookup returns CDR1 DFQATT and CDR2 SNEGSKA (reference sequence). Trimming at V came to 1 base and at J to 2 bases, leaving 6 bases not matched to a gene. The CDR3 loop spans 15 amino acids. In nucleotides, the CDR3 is TGCAGTGCTAGAGGGGACAGGGAAGGCACCTACGAGCAGTACTTC. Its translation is CSARGDREGTYEQYF.

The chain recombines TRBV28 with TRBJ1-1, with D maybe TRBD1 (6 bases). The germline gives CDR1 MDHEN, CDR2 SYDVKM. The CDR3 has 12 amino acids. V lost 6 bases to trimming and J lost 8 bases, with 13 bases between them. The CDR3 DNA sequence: TGTGCCAGCAGGGCTTATGACAGGGAAGCTTTCTTT. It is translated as CASRAYDREAFF.

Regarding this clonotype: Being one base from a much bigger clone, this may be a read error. The DNA for the CDR3 is TGCGCCAGCAGCTTCGGACAGGGGGCCTACAATGAGCAGTTCTTC. The encoded protein is CASSFGQGAYNEQFF. The V and J genes are TRBV5-1 and TRBJ2-1; 10 nucleotides align to TRBD1. This CDR3 contains 15 residues. J lost 2 bases, V lost 2 bases, and 1 base had no gene match. CDR1 and CDR2 from the germline V gene are SGHRS and YFSETQ.

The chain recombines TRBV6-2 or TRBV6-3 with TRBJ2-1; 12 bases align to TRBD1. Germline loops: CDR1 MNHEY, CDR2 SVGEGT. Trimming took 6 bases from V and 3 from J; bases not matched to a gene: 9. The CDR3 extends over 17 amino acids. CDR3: CASRLHGTGGLYNEQFF. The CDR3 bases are TGTGCCAGCAGACTACACGGGACAGGGGGCCTCTACAATGAGCAGTTCTTC.

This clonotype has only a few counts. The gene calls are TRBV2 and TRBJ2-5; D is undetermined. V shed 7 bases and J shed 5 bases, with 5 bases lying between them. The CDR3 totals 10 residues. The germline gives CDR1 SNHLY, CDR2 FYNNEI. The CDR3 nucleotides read TGTGCCAGCATACGGGAGACCCAGTACTTC. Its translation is CASIRETQYF.

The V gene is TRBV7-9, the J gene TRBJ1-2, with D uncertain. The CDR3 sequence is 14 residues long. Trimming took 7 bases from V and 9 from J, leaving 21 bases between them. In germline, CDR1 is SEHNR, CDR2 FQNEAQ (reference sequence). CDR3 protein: CASTQGRRGRSYTF. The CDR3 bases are TGTGCCAGCACCCAAGGGCGCCGCGGGAGGAGCTACACCTTC.

As DNA, the CDR3 is TGTGCCAGCAGCCTTAGAGAGGGGAAGATCGCAGATACGCAGTATTTT. It yields the protein CASSLREGKIADTQYF. The chain recombines TRBV11-2 with TRBJ2-3, with D perhaps matching TRBD1 or TRBD2 (5 bases each). The germline V gene encodes CDR1 SGHAT and CDR2 FQNNGV. V lost 5 bases, J lost 4 bases, and 19 bases lay in between. The CDR3 totals 16 residues.

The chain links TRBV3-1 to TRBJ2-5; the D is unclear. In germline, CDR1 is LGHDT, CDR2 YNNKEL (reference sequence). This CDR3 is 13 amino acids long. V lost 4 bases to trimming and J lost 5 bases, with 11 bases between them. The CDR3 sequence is CASSRPLRETQYF. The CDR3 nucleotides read TGTGCCAGCAGCCGTCCGCTGAGGGAGACCCAGTACTTC.